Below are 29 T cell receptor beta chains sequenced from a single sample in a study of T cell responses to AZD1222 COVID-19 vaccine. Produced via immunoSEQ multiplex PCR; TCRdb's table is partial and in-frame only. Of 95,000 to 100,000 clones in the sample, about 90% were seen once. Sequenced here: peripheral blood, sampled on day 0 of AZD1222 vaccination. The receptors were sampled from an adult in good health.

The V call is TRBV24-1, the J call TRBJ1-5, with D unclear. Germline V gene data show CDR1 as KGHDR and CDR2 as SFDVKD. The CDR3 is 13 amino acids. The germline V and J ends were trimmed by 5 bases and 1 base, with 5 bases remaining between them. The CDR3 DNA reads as TGTGCCACCAGTGGCGACAGCAATCAGCCCCAGCATTTT. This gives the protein CATSGDSNQPQHF.

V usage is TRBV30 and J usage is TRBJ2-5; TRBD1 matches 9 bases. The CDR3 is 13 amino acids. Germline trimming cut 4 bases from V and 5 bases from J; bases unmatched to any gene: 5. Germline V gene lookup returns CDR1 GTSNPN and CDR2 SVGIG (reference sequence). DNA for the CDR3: TGTGCCTGGACCTACAGGGGGCCGGAGACCCAGTACTTC. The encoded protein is CAWTYRGPETQYF.

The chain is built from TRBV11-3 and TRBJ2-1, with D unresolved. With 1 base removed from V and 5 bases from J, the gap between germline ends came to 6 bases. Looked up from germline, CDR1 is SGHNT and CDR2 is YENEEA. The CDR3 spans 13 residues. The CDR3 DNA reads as TGTGCCAGCAGCTTAGGCATTCACAATGAGCAGTTCTTC. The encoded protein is CASSLGIHNEQFF.

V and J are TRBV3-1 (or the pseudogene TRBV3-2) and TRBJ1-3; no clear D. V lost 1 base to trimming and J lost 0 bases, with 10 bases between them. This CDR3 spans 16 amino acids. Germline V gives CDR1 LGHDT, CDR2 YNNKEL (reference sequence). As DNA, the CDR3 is TGTGCCAGCAGCCAAGGCGTTCCCTACTCTGGAAACACCATATATTTT. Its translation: CASSQGVPYSGNTIYF.

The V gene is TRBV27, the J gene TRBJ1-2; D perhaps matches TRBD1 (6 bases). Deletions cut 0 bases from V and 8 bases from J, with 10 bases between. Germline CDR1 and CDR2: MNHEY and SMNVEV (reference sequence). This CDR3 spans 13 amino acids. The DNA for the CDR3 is TGTGCCAGCAGTTTATCCACAGGGTTAGGCTACACCTTC. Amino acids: CASSLSTGLGYTF.

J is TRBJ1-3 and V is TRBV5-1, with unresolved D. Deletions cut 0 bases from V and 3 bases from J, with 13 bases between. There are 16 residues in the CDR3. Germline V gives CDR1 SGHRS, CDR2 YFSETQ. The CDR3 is CASSLASGSYGNTIYF. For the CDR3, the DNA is TGCGCCAGCAGCTTGGCGTCCGGCAGTTATGGAAACACCATATATTTT.

This chain's CDR3 is CASLGLGNTIYF. DNA of the CDR3: TGTGCCAGCCTAGGTCTCGGAAACACCATATATTTT. The chain recombines TRBV19 with TRBJ1-3; D is ambiguous. V lost 9 bases to trimming and J lost 4 bases, with 10 bases between them. Germline loops: CDR1 LNHDA, CDR2 SQIVND (reference sequence). The CDR3 is made up of 12 amino acids.

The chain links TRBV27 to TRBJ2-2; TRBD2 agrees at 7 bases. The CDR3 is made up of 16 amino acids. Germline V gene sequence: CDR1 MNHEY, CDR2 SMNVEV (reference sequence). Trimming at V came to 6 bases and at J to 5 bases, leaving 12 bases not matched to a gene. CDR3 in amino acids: CASSLDPAGSTGELFF. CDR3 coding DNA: TGTGCCAGCAGCCTCGACCCAGCGGGAAGTACCGGGGAGCTGTTTTTT.

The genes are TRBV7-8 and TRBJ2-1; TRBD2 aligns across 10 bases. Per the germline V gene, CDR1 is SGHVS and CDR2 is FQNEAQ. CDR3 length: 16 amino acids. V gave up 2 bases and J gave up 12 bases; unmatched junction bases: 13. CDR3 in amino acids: CASSLYRTSGQIGQFF. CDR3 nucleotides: TGTGCCAGCAGCTTATACCGGACTAGCGGTCAGATCGGGCAGTTCTTC.

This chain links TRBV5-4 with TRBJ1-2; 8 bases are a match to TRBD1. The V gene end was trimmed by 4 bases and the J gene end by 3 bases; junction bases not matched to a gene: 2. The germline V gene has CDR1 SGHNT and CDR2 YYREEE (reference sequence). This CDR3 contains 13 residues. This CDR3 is CASSADRDYGYTF. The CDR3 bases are TGTGCCAGCAGCGCGGACAGGGACTATGGCTACACCTTC.

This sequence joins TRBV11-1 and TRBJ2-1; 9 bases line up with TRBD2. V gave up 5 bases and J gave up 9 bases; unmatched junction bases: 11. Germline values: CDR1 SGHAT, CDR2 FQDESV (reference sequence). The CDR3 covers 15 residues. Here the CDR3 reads CASSRTSEIGGEQFF. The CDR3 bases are TGTGCCAGCAGCCGGACTAGCGAGATTGGCGGTGAGCAGTTCTTC.

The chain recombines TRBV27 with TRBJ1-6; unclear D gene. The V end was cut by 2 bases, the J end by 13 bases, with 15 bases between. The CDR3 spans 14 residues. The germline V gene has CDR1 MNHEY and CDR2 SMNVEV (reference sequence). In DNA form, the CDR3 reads TGTGCCAGCAGTTTACGTGACCTTTACGATCCCCTCCACTTT. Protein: CASSLRDLYDPLHF.

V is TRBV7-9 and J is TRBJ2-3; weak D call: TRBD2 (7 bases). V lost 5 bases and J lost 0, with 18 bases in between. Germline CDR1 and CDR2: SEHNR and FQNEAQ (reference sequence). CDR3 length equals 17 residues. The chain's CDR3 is CASSPPPRGASTDTQYF. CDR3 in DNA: TGTGCCAGCAGCCCGCCCCCCCGGGGGGCAAGCACAGATACGCAGTATTTT.

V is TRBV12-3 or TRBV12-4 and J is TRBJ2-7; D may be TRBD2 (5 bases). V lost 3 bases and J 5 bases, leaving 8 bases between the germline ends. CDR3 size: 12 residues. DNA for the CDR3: TGTGCCAGCAGTTTTTTCGGGGACGAGCAGTACTTC. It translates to CASSFFGDEQYF.

In DNA, the CDR3 is TGTGCCAGCAGCAAAGGGACAGGGGGGAATGAGCAGTTCTTC. This sequence encodes CASSKGTGGNEQFF. The rearrangement joins TRBV11-3 to TRBJ2-1; 11 nucleotides agree with TRBD1. V was pared by 5 bases and J by 7 bases, with 4 bases of the junction left unmatched. This CDR3 is built from 14 residues. Germline CDR1 SGHNT, CDR2 YENEEA.

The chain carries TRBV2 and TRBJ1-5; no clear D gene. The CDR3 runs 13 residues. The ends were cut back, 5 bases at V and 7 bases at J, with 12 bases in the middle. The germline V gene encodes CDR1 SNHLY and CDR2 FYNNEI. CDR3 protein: CASSKEASQPQHF. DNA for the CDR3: TGTGCCAGCAGTAAAGAAGCAAGCCAGCCCCAGCATTTT.

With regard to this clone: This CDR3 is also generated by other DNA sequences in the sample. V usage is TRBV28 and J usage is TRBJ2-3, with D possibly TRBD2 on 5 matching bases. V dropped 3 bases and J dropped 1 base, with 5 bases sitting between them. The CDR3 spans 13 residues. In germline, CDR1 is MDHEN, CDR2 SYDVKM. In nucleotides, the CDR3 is TGTGCCAGCAGTTTGGGAGGCACAGATACGCAGTATTTT. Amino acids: CASSLGGTDTQYF.

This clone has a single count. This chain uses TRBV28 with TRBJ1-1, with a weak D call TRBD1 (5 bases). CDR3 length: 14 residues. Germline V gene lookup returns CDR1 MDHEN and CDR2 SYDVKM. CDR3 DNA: TGTGCGGTAGCCGGGACCATAACTAACACTGAAGCTTTCTTT. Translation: CAVAGTITNTEAFF.

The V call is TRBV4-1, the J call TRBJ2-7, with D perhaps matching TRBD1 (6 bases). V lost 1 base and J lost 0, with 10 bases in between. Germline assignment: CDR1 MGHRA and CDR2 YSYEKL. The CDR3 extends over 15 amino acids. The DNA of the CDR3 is TGCGCCAGCAGCCAAGCAAGGGGGAGCTCCTACGAGCAGTACTTC. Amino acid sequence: CASSQARGSSYEQYF.

CDR3 bases: TGTGCCACCAGTGATTTGTCTGAGAGGGACTATCAGCCCCAGCATTTT. It codes for CATSDLSERDYQPQHF. This chain links TRBV24-1 with TRBJ1-5; possible D gene TRBD1, 5 bases. The CDR3 extends over 16 amino acids. V lost 0 bases and J lost 5, with 13 bases in between. Looked up from germline, CDR1 is KGHDR and CDR2 is SFDVKD.

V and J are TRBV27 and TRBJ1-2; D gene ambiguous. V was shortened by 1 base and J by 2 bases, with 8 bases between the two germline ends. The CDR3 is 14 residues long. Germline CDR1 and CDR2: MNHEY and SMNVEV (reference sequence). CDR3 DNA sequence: TGTGCCAGCAGTTTATTGAGGAGCAACTATGGCTACACCTTC. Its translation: CASSLLRSNYGYTF.

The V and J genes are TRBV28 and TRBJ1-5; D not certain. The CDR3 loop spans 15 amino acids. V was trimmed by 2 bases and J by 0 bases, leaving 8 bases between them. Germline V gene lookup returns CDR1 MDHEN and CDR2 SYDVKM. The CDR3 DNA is TGTGCCAGCAGTTTACCACAGCATAGCAATCAGCCCCAGCATTTT. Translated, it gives CASSLPQHSNQPQHF.

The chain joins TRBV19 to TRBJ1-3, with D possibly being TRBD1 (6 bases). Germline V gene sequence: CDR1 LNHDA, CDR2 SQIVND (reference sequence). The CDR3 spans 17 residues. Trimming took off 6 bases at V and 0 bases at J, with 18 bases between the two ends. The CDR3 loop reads CASSLGTSYHSGNTIYF. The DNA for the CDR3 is TGTGCCAGTAGCCTCGGGACAAGTTACCACTCTGGAAACACCATATATTTT.

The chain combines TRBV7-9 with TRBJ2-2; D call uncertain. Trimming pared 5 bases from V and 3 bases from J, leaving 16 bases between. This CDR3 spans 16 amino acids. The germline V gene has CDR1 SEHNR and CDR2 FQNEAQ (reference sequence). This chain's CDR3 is CASSPRTPVHTGELFF. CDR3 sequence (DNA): TGTGCCAGCAGCCCCAGGACCCCCGTGCACACCGGGGAGCTGTTTTTT.

DNA for the CDR3: TGTGCCAGCAGCCGGCTACTAGGGAGCACAGATACGCAGTATTTT. This translates into CASSRLLGSTDTQYF. The rearrangement uses TRBV5-6 and TRBJ2-3, with D perhaps matching TRBD2 (5 bases). Germline V lookup: CDR1 SGHDT, CDR2 YYEEEE. Trimming pared 4 bases from V and 0 bases from J, leaving 12 bases between. This CDR3 has 15 residues.

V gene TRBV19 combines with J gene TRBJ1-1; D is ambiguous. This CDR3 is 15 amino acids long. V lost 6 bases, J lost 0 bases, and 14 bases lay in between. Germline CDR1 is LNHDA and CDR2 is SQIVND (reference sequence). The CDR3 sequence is CASSPPGRMNTEAFF. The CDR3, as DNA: TGTGCCAGTAGCCCTCCTGGACGGATGAACACTGAAGCTTTCTTT.

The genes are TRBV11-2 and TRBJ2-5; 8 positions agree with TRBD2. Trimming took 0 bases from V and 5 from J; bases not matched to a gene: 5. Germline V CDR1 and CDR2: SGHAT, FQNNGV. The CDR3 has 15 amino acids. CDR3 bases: TGTGCCAGCAGCTTAGACGCGGGAGGAGGGGAGACCCAGTACTTC. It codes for CASSLDAGGGETQYF.

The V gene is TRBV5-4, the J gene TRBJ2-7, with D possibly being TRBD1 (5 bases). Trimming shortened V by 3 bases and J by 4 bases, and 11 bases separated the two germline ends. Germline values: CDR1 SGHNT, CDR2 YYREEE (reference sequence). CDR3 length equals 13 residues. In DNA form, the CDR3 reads TGTGCCAGCAGCTACGACAGAGTATACGAGCAGTACTTC. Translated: CASSYDRVYEQYF.

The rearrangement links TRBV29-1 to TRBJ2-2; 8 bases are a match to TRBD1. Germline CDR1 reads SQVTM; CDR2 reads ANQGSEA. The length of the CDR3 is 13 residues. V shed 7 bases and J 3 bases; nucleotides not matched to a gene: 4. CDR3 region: CSAKTGDTGELFF. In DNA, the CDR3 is TGCAGCGCAAAGACAGGGGACACCGGGGAGCTGTTTTTT.